These T cell receptor beta chains were read from a single sample in a study of cytomegalovirus exposure and HLA in healthy donors. Measured with immunoSEQ multiplex PCR; TCRdb has only the in-frame clones, and not every one. Its listing shows about 200,000 clones. What was sequenced was PBMCs. The source is a young man in good health and CMV-seronegative. CDR3s leave out the opening cysteine and the closing phenylalanine or tryptophan. Each record gives: V gene, CDR3 protein.

v_call: TRBV10-3; cdr3_aa: AISESTTALGYT
v_call: TRBV4-3; cdr3_aa: ASSQDRGTGSYEQY
v_call: TRBV7-9; cdr3_aa: ASSHGQGYGYT
v_call: TRBV5-8; cdr3_aa: ASSTTQGRGYT
v_call: TRBV28; cdr3_aa: ASRRTVGQETQY
v_call: TRBV28; cdr3_aa: ASIPGEGAEKLF
v_call: TRBV4-1; cdr3_aa: ASSQPTKETQY
v_call: TRBV11-2; cdr3_aa: ASSLGQGENEQF
v_call: TRBV10-1; cdr3_aa: ASSDGAGYYEQY
v_call: TRBV11-1; cdr3_aa: ASSPKREAYEQY
v_call: TRBV12-5; cdr3_aa: ASGLRGLLSSTDTQY
v_call: TRBV5-4; cdr3_aa: ASSSDFAITETQY
v_call: TRBV19; cdr3_aa: ASSSHQGHPYEQY
v_call: TRBV7-8; cdr3_aa: ASSLMGEAGNTIY
v_call: TRBV7-8; cdr3_aa: ASSLVGTSGTDTQY
v_call: TRBV5-1; cdr3_aa: ASSLTGQLYEQY
v_call: TRBV27; cdr3_aa: ASSFAGTGANVLT
v_call: TRBV18; cdr3_aa: ASSDRGGDYGYT
v_call: TRBV10-3; cdr3_aa: AIMRSGEQY
v_call: TRBV5-1; cdr3_aa: ASSVSTGGGPDTQY
v_call: TRBV30; cdr3_aa: AWRGYGTLRGSMNTEAF
v_call: TRBV7-2; cdr3_aa: ASSLAFSGGTYEQY
v_call: TRBV7-3; cdr3_aa: ASSMGQTYEQY
v_call: TRBV6-1; cdr3_aa: ASSLDRGNQPQH
v_call: TRBV19; cdr3_aa: ASTAGGGVSNEQF
v_call: TRBV11-3; cdr3_aa: ASSLGRAGGTDTQY
v_call: TRBV19; cdr3_aa: ASRGGVGGEKLF
v_call: TRBV2; cdr3_aa: ASVTGNSGNTIY
v_call: TRBV29-1; cdr3_aa: SVEGGRDYGYT
v_call: TRBV19; cdr3_aa: ASSISSPSYDEQF
v_call: TRBV6-1; cdr3_aa: ASNRLAGGRNEQF
v_call: TRBV30; cdr3_aa: AWSPRTGPNYGYT
v_call: TRBV18; cdr3_aa: ASSPPASSSEQF
v_call: TRBV5-4; cdr3_aa: ASSFRTDTDTQY
v_call: TRBV27; cdr3_aa: AIIREPQETQY
v_call: TRBV19; cdr3_aa: ASSIAQGSNQPQH
v_call: TRBV2; cdr3_aa: ASKKGAETQY
v_call: TRBV5-1; cdr3_aa: ASSPTSGSPYEQF
v_call: TRBV4-1; cdr3_aa: ASSQGPGTGYNEQF
v_call: TRBV7-9; cdr3_aa: VVGTGGPTNEKLF
v_call: TRBV5-1; cdr3_aa: ASSLGAGDTGELF
v_call: TRBV18; cdr3_aa: ASSPPGLHSNQPQH
v_call: TRBV6-6; cdr3_aa: ASSYPPGGAKEKLF
v_call: TRBV27; cdr3_aa: ASSLSRNQPQH